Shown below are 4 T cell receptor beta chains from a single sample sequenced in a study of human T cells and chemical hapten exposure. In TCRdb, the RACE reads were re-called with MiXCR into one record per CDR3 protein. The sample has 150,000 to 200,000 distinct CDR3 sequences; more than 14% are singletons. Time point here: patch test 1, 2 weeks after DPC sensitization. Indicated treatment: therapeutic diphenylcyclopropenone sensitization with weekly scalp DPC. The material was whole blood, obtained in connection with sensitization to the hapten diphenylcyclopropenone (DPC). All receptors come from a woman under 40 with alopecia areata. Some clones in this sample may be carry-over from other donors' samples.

The CDR3 protein is CSAPGPRRTAQHF. Here the CDR3 DNA reads TGCAGTGCCCCCGGACCCCGAAGGACGGCCCAGCATTTT. The chain carries TRBV20-1 and TRBJ1-5; D is unresolved. Germline V CDR1 and CDR2: DFQATT, SNEGSKA (reference sequence). V gave up 6 bases and J gave up 11 bases, with 20 bases separating them. The CDR3 runs to 13 residues.

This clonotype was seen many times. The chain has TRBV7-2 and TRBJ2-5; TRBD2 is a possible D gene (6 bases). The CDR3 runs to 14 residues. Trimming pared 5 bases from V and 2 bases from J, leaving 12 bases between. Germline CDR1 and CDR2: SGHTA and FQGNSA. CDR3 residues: CASSQPRGQETQYF. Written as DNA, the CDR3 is TGTGCCAGCAGCCAACCGCGGGGACAAGAGACCCAGTACTTC.

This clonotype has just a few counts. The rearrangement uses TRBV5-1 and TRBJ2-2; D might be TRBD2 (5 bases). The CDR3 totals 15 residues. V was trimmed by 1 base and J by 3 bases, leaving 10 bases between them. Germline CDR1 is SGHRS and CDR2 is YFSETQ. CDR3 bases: TGCGCCAGCAGCTTGTGGGCGAGGGACACCGGGGAGCTGTTTTTT. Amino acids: CASSLWARDTGELFF.

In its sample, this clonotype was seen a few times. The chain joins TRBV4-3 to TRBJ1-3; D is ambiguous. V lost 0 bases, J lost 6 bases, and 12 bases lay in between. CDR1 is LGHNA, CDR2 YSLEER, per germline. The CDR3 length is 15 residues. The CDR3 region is CASSQEIARTNTIYF. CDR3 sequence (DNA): TGCGCCAGCAGCCAAGAGATTGCGAGAACAAACACCATATATTTT.